This passage covers 2 T cell receptor beta chains from one sample sequenced in a study of blood T cell repertoires in COVID-19. Assay: immunoSEQ multiplex PCR; the TCRdb copy retains only in-frame clones and omits some. This table holds approximately 110,000 clones, about 85% found once. The sequenced material came from peripheral blood. The receptors shown here come from a man aged 35 to 55 with acute or convalescent COVID-19.

The chain has TRBV7-2 and TRBJ2-3; 7 nucleotides agree with TRBD2. J gave up 0 bases and V 11 bases, and 11 bases lay outside the gene matches. Germline V gives CDR1 SGHTA, CDR2 FQGNSA. There are 15 residues in the CDR3. The CDR3 region is CAEAGLAVSTDTQYF. The CDR3 coding sequence is TGTGCCGAGGCGGGGCTAGCGGTGAGCACAGATACGCAGTATTTT.

The rearrangement links TRBV29-1 to TRBJ2-1, with D maybe TRBD1 (6 bases). This CDR3 contains 13 residues. V dropped 6 bases and J dropped 3 bases, with 12 bases sitting between them. Germline V lookup: CDR1 SQVTM, CDR2 ANQGSEA. The CDR3 region is CSVRDTSYNEQFF. CDR3 nucleotides: TGCAGCGTCCGGGACACTAGCTACAATGAGCAGTTCTTC.